The 17 T cell receptor beta chains in this list originate from one sample, sequenced in a study of blood T cell repertoires in COVID-19 (dated by TCRdb to about 2020). Library preparation employed the immunoSEQ multiplex PCR assay. Imported from immuneACCESS, the table was reduced by TCRdb to in-frame sequences with V and J called. These copies leave out some clones; in studies compared against another copy, an unresolved V gene accounts for under half, and the cause of the remainder is not known. In all, the sample holds roughly 190,000 clones, and 87% of those were seen once. The top ten clonotypes cover roughly 21% of the sample. Sequencing input: peripheral blood. The receptors originated from a man between 60 and 75 years old with active or convalescent COVID-19.

As for this clone: This sample also contains other DNA sequences that code for the same CDR3. V usage is TRBV6-5 and J usage is TRBJ1-2; 7 nucleotides match TRBD1. The germline gives CDR1 MNHEY, CDR2 SVGAGI. The CDR3 totals 13 residues. V lost 6 bases to trimming and J lost 4 bases; unmatched junction nucleotides: 5. The CDR3 here is CASSPDRAYGYTF. In DNA, the CDR3 is TGTGCCAGCAGCCCAGACAGGGCCTATGGCTACACCTTC.

J is TRBJ1-2 and V is TRBV5-5; D uncertain. Trimming took off 0 bases at V and 3 bases at J, with 12 bases between the two ends. The germline gives CDR1 SGHKS, CDR2 YYEKEE (reference sequence). This CDR3 region has 15 residues. The CDR3 DNA reads as TGTGCCAGCAGCTTGGGCGGTGTAACGGACTATGGCTACACCTTC. Protein: CASSLGGVTDYGYTF. Drawing the rest from reference TRBV5-5 and TRBJ1-2, the complete variable domain is DAGVTQSPTHLIKTRGQQVTLRCSPISGHKSVSWYQQVLGQGPQFIFQYYEKEERGRGNFPDRFSARQFPNYSSELNVNALLLGDSALYLCASSLGGVTDYGYTFGSGTRLTVV.

The J gene is TRBJ2-5, the V gene TRBV7-8, with D perhaps TRBD2 (6 bases). From germline, CDR1 is SGHVS and CDR2 FQNEAQ. This CDR3 is 18 amino acids long. The germline V and J ends were trimmed by 3 bases and 5 bases, with 25 bases remaining between them. As DNA, the CDR3 is TGTGCCAGCAGCTTGGGGGGTAGCGTCTACGGGAGCGGGGAGACCCAGTACTTC. It specifies CASSLGGSVYGSGETQYF.

This chain connects TRBV7-2 to TRBJ2-1; 11 bases fit TRBD2. CDR1 is SGHTA, CDR2 FQGNSA, per germline. This CDR3 has 15 amino acids. V was clipped by 5 bases and J by 7 bases; unmatched bases: 7. The CDR3 region is CASSLQLAGENEQFF. The CDR3, as DNA: TGTGCCAGCAGCCTCCAACTAGCGGGGGAGAATGAGCAGTTCTTC.

V gene TRBV7-9 combines with J gene TRBJ2-5; D is unclear. V was cut by 0 bases and J by 2 bases, with 7 bases left in between. The CDR3 sequence is 14 residues long. Germline assignment: CDR1 SEHNR and CDR2 FQNEAQ (reference sequence). In DNA form, the CDR3 reads TGTGCCAGCAGCTTAGCAACAGTACAAGAGACCCAGTACTTC. This gives the protein CASSLATVQETQYF.

The CDR3 protein is CAGQTSAGPETQYF. The CDR3 DNA reads TGTGCCGGACAGACTAGCGCTGGGCCAGAGACCCAGTACTTC. The V gene is TRBV6-5, the J gene TRBJ2-5; 8 bases are a match to TRBD2. J gave up 4 bases and V 11 bases, and 12 bases lay outside the gene matches. The CDR3 sequence is 14 residues long. The germline V gene encodes CDR1 MNHEY and CDR2 SVGAGI.

The chain links TRBV11-2 to TRBJ1-1; no reliable D call. CDR3 size: 14 residues. V gave up 4 bases and J gave up 2 bases, with 11 bases separating them. Looked up from germline, CDR1 is SGHAT and CDR2 is FQNNGV. Written as DNA, the CDR3 is TGTGCCAGCAGCTCTAACAGAATTAACACTGAAGCTTTCTTT. This encodes CASSSNRINTEAFF.

This chain uses TRBV5-5 with TRBJ1-5; 9 nucleotides line up with TRBD1. The V gene's germline CDR1 is SGHKS and CDR2 YYEKEE (reference sequence). This CDR3 spans 14 amino acids. Trimming at V came to 8 bases and at J to 0 bases, leaving 3 bases not matched to a gene. The DNA for the CDR3 is TGTGCCAGTAAACAGGGGGCTAGCAATCAGCCCCAGCATTTT. It yields the protein CASKQGASNQPQHF.

The chain employs TRBV24-1 and TRBJ2-7, with 7 positions matching TRBD2. J was trimmed by 0 bases and V by 4 bases; bases with no gene match: 5. The germline V gene has CDR1 KGHDR and CDR2 SFDVKD. CDR3 length: 15 amino acids. CDR3 amino acids: CATSDKGLPSYEQYF. CDR3 DNA: TGTGCCACCAGTGACAAGGGACTACCCTCCTACGAGCAGTACTTC.

The gene calls are TRBV6-1 and TRBJ1-2; D perhaps matches TRBD1 (5 bases). The CDR3 totals 12 residues. Germline CDR1 MNHNS, CDR2 SASEGT. The germline V and J ends were trimmed by 1 base and 7 bases, with 7 bases remaining between them. CDR3 residues: CASSEGGGGYTF. The CDR3 nucleotides read TGTGCCAGCAGTGAAGGCGGGGGTGGCTACACCTTC.

This chain links TRBV6-5 with TRBJ1-5; possibly TRBD1 for D (5 bases). Germline values: CDR1 MNHEY, CDR2 SVGAGI. The CDR3 loop spans 15 amino acids. The V end lost 7 bases, the J end lost 1 base, and 14 bases lay between the germline ends. The chain's CDR3 is CASMRSGHSNQPQHF. CDR3 DNA: TGTGCCAGCATGAGAAGTGGACACAGCAATCAGCCCCAGCATTTT.

The chain has TRBV18 and TRBJ2-7, with TRBD1 matching over 12 bases. Germline assignment: CDR1 KGHSH and CDR2 LQKENI. The CDR3 totals 16 residues. Trimming at V came to 0 bases and at J to 4 bases, leaving 4 bases not matched to a gene. The CDR3 protein is CASSPPGTGGFYEQYF. CDR3 DNA: TGTGCCAGCTCACCACCCGGGACAGGGGGCTTTTACGAGCAGTACTTC.

The rearrangement links TRBV10-3 to TRBJ1-6; TRBD1 matches 8 bases. J lost 10 bases, V lost 4 bases, and 6 bases had no gene match. CDR1 ENHRY and CDR2 SYGVKD come from the germline V gene. This CDR3 contains 14 residues. The CDR3 sequence is CAISGETGDSPLHF. CDR3 bases: TGTGCCATCAGTGGGGAGACAGGGGACTCACCCCTCCACTTT.

The chain couples TRBV2 to TRBJ2-2; TRBD2 matches at 8 bases. CDR1 and CDR2 from the germline V gene are SNHLY and FYNNEI. CDR3 length: 15 residues. With V trimmed by 7 bases and J by 1 base, 5 bases remained unmatched. This CDR3 is CASTWTSRNTGELFF. The DNA for the CDR3 is TGTGCCAGCACCTGGACTAGCAGGAACACCGGGGAGCTGTTTTTT.

The chain is built from TRBV12-5 and TRBJ2-3; D not resolved. The CDR3 has 15 amino acids. The germline CDR1 and CDR2 sequences are LGHNT and FRNRAP. V was pared by 1 base and J by 2 bases, with 10 bases between. DNA for the CDR3: TGTGCTAGTGGTTTGGGGTCACAGTCCACAGATACGCAGTATTTT. The encoded protein is CASGLGSQSTDTQYF.

The chain has TRBV15 and TRBJ1-4; perhaps TRBD1 as D (5 bases). The CDR3 runs to 16 residues. The germline V gene has CDR1 LNHNV and CDR2 YYDKDF (reference sequence). Trimming pared 0 bases from V and 4 bases from J, leaving 12 bases between. The CDR3 DNA reads TGTGCCACCAGCAGAGAACCCACAGGTTTTAATGAAAAACTGTTTTTT. It encodes CATSREPTGFNEKLFF.

The V gene is TRBV5-4, the J gene TRBJ2-1; 8 positions match TRBD2. V shed 7 bases and J 1 base; nucleotides not matched to a gene: 13. The CDR3 runs 17 residues. CDR1 and CDR2 (germline): SGHNT, YYREEE (reference sequence). CDR3 nucleotides: TGTGCCAGCGGACGGGAAATAGCGGGGCTTTCCTACAATGAGCAGTTCTTC. It encodes CASGREIAGLSYNEQFF. Complete variable domain (other parts from reference TRBV5-4 and TRBJ2-1): ETGVTQSPTHLIKTRGQQVTLRCSSQSGHNTVSWYQQALGQGPQFIFQYYREEENGRGNFPPRFSGLQFPNYSSELNVNALELDDSALYLCASGREIAGLSYNEQFFGPGTRLTVL.